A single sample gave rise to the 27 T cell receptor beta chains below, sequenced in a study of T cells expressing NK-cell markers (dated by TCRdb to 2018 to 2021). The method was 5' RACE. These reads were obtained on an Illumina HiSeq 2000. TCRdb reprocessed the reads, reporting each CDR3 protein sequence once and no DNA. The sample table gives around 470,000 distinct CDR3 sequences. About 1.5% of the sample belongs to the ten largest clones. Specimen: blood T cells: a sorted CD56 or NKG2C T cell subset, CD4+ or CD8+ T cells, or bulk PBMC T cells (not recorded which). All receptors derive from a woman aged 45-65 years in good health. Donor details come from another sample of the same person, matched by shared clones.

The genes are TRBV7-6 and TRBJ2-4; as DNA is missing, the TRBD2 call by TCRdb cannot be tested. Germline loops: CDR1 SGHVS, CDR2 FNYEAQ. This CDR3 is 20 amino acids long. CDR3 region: CASSPSSSARYSKAKNIQYF.

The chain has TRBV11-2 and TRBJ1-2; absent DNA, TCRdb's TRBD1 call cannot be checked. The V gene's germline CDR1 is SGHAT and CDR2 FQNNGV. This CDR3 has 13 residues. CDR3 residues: CASSLAGKGSYTF.

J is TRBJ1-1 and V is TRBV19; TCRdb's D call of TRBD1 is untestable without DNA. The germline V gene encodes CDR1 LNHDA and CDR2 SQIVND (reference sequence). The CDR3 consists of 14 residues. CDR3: CASSTSRGLTEAFF.

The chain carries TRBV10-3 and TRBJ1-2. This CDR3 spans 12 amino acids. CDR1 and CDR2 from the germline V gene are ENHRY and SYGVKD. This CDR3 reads CAISEVSHGYTF.

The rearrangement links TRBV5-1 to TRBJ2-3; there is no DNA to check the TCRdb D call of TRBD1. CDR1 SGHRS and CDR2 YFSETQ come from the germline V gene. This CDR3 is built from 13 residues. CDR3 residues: CASKEGASDTQYF.

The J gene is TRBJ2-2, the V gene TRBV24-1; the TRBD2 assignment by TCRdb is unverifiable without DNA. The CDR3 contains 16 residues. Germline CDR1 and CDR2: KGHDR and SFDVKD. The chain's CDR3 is CATSDPGLSNTGELFF.

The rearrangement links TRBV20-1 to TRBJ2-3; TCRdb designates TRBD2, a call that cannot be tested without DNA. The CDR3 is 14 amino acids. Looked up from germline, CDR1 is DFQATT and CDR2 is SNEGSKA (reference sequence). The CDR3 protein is CSARDFLMGDTQYF.

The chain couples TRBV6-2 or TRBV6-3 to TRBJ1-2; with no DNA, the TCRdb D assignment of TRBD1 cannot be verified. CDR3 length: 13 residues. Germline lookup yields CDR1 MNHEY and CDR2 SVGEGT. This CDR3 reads CASSSNQGYGYTF.

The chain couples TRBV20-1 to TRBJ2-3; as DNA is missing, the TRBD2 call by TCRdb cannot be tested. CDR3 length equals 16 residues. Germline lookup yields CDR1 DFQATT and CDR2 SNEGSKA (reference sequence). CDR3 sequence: CSAPRTLAGGTDTQYF.

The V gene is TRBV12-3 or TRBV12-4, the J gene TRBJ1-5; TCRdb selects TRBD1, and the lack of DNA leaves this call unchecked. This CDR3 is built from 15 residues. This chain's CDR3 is CASSPGWGSNQPQHF.

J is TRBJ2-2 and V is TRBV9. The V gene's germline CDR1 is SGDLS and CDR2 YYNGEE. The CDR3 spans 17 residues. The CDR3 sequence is CASSVNPLQKGAGELFF.

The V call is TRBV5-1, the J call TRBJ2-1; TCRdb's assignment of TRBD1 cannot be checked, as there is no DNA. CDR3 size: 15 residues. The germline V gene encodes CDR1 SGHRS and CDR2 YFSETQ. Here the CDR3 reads CASSLGTASYNEQFF.

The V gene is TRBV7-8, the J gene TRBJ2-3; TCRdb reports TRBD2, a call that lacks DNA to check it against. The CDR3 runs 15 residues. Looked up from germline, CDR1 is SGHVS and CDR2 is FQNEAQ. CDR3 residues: CASSLAGGHADTQYF.

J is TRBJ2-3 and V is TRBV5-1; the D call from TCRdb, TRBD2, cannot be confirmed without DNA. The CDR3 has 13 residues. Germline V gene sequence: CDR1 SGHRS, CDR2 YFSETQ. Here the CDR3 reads CASSALEADTQYF.

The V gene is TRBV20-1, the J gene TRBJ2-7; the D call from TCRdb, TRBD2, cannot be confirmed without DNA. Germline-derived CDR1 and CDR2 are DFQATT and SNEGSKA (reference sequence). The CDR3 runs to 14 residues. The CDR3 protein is CSAPAGGSSYEQYF.

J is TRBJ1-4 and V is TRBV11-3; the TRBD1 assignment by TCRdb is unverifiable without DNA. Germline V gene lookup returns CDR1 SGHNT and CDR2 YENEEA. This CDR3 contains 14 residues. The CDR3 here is CASSAGSANEKLFF.

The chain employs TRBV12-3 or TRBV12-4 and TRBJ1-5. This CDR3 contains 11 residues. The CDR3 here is CASSLEGAQHF.

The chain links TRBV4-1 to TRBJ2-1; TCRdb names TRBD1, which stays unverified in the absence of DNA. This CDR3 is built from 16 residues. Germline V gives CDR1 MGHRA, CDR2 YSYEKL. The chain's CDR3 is CASSQAGGSRLGEQFF.

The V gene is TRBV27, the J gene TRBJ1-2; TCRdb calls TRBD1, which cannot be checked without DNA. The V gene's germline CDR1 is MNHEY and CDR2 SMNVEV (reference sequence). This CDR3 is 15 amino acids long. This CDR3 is CASSPRTRLNYGYTF.

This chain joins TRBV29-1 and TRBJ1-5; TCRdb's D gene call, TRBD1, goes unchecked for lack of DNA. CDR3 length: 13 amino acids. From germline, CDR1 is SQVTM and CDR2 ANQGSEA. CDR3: CSVGQGINQPQHF.

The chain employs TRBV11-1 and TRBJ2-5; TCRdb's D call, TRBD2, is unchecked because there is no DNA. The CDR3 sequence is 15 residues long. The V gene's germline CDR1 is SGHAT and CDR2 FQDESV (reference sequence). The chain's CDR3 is CASSTSGSGGETQYF.

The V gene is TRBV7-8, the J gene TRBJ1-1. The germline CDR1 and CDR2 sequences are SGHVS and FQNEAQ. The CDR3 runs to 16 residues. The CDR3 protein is CASSPRPPVMNTEAFF.

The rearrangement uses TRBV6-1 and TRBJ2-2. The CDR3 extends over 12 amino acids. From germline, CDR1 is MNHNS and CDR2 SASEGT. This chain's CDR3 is CASSNSPTGLFF.

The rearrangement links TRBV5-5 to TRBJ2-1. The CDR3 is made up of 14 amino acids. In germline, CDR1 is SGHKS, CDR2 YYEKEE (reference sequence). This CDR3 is CASSLFSAYNEQFF.

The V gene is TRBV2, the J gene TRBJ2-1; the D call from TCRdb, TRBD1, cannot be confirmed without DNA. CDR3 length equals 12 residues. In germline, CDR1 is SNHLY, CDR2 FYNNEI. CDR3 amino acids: CASSNQAGKQFF.

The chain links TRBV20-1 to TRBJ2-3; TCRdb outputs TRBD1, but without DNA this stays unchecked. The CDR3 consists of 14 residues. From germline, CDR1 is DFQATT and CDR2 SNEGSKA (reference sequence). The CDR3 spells CSARMGEYPDTQYF.

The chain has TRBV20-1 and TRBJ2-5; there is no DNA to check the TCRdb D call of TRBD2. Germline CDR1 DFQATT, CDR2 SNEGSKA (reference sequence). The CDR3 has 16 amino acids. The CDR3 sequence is CSASPPGTRSQATQYF.